The 13 T cell receptor beta chains listed next were all sequenced from one sample in a study of T cell clusters in autoimmune cytopenias. Multiplex touch-down PCR amplified TRB using TRB-A and TRB-B pools in one tube. Each CDR3 protein gets one entry in TCRdb, which reprocessed the multiplex PCR reads and gives no DNA. The sample table includes approximately 6,100 distinct CDR3 sequences. Each sample's input was 200 to 250 ng genomic DNA, some 40,000 genome equivalents. These records were also assigned to another study, of T cell repertoires in aging, cancer and after chemotherapy.

Sequencing was done on a sample of peripheral blood. The receptor source for this set is a human donor in good health.

This clonotype shows up as large by frequency. V and J are TRBV29-1 and TRBJ2-2; TCRdb's assignment of TRBD1 cannot be checked, as there is no DNA. Per the germline V gene, CDR1 is SQVTM and CDR2 is ANQGSEA. This CDR3 region has 16 residues. The CDR3 region is CSVYRAMGHRAGELFF.

By frequency, this clonotype is medium-sized (0.01 to 0.1%). This chain uses TRBV6-2 or TRBV6-3 with TRBJ2-7; no DNA is available, so the TRBD1 call from TCRdb remains unchecked. The CDR3 is 13 amino acids. From germline, CDR1 is MNHEY and CDR2 SVGEGT. CDR3 protein: CASSYGGGNEQYF.

This chain's CDR3 is CASSATGRYEKLFF. The V and J genes are TRBV12-3 or TRBV12-4 and TRBJ1-4; without DNA, the TCRdb call of TRBD1 cannot be checked. The CDR3 has 14 residues.

This sequence joins TRBV20-1 and TRBJ1-3. This CDR3 contains 15 residues. Looked up from germline, CDR1 is DFQATT and CDR2 is SNEGSKA (reference sequence). The CDR3 protein is CSAASQALTGNTIYF.

The J gene is TRBJ2-5, the V gene TRBV5-6; no DNA is available, so the TRBD1 call from TCRdb remains unchecked. Germline values: CDR1 SGHDT, CDR2 YYEEEE. This CDR3 spans 17 amino acids. The CDR3 reads CASSFDVGNRGQETQYF.

This clonotype registers medium-sized by frequency. The V gene is TRBV6-5, the J gene TRBJ1-5; TCRdb designates TRBD1, a call that cannot be tested without DNA. This CDR3 comprises 15 residues. The germline gives CDR1 MNHEY, CDR2 SVGAGI. CDR3 region: CASGRFGGTNQPQHF.

Frequency places this clonotype as medium-sized. This chain connects TRBV6-5 to TRBJ2-1; absent DNA, TCRdb's TRBD1 call cannot be checked. The CDR3 consists of 15 residues. The V gene's germline CDR1 is MNHEY and CDR2 SVGAGI. CDR3 sequence reads: CASKPTGGSYNEQFF.

Measured by frequency, this clonotype is medium-sized. The rearrangement links TRBV6-5 to TRBJ2-7. CDR3 size: 12 residues. The germline gives CDR1 MNHEY, CDR2 SVGAGI. The CDR3 is CASSGPWSEQYF.

The V call is TRBV18, the J call TRBJ1-1; there is no DNA to check the TCRdb D call of TRBD1. Germline loops: CDR1 KGHSH, CDR2 LQKENI. The CDR3 is 14 residues long. CDR3 amino acids: CASSPWDVSTEAFF.

Frequency places this clonotype as medium-sized. This chain links TRBV5-4 with TRBJ2-7; TCRdb's D call, TRBD2, is unchecked because there is no DNA. Germline V lookup: CDR1 SGHNT, CDR2 YYREEE (reference sequence). This CDR3 spans 16 amino acids. The CDR3 here is CASSPGTSGFSYEQYF.

This clonotype ranks as medium-sized (0.01 to 0.1%) in terms of frequency. V gene TRBV11-3 combines with J gene TRBJ2-1; TCRdb selects TRBD2, and the lack of DNA leaves this call unchecked. Germline lookup yields CDR1 SGHNT and CDR2 YENEEA. The CDR3 is made up of 21 amino acids. CDR3 in amino acids: CASSLGTGWLAGGSSYNEQFF.

This rearrangement joins TRBV13 to TRBJ1-1. Germline V gives CDR1 PRHDT, CDR2 FYEKMQ (reference sequence). This CDR3 spans 13 amino acids. The CDR3 spells CASSFHRNTEAFF.

This clonotype registers medium-sized (0.01 to 0.1%) by frequency. The chain has TRBV5-6 and TRBJ2-6. The V gene's germline CDR1 is SGHDT and CDR2 YYEEEE. The length of the CDR3 is 16 residues. CDR3 loop: CASSLAAGSGANVLTF.